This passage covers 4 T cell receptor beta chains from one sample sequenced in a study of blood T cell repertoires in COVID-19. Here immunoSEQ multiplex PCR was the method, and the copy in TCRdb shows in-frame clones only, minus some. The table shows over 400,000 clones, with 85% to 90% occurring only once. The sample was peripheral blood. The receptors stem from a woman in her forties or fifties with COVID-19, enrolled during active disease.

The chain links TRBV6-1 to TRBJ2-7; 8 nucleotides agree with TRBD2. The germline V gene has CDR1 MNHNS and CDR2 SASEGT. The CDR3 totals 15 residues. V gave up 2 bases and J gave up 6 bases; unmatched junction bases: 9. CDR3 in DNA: TGTGCCAGCAGTGAATCTCCCCGGGGGGGAACCGAGCAGTACTTC. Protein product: CASSESPRGGTEQYF.

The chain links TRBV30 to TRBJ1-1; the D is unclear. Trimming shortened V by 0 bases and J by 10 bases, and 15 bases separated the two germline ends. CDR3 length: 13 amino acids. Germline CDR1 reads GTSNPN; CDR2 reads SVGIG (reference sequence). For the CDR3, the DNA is TGTGCCTGGAGTGTACAACCCCAGGCCGGAGCTTTCTTT. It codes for CAWSVQPQAGAFF.

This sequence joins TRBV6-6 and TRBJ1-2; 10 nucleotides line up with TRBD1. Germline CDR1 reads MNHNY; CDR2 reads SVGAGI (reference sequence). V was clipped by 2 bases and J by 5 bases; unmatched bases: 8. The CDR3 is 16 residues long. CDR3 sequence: CASSYARPGQGYGYTF. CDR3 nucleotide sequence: TGTGCCAGCAGTTACGCTAGGCCGGGACAGGGGTATGGCTACACCTTC.

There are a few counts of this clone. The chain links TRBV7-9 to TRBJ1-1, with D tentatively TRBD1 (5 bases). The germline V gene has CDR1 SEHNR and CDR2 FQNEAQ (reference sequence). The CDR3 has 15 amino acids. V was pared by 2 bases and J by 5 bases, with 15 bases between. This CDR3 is CASSLRQGGRTEAFF. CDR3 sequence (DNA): TGTGCCAGCAGCTTAAGGCAGGGAGGGAGGACTGAAGCTTTCTTT.